The entry below gives a single T cell receptor beta chain sequence along with its context. Its antigen remains unidentified. Base qualities are missing; no much larger clone stands one base away. This sample was included in a study of blood T cell repertoires in COVID-19 (dated by TCRdb to 2020 to 2021). Some background on the complete study: Samples covering the acute and convalescent phases of COVID-19 were provided by collaborators in the United States, Italy and Spain. A de-identified subject ID, COVID-19 status, age in years and sex were almost always included in the sample metadata. The prospective study material was composed of cDNA or gDNA derived from T cells, B-cell-depleted T cells, or PBMCs. A freely available public database, intended as a resource for researchers studying the immune response to SARS-CoV-2, is where the repertoires were released. Samples came from the ongoing ImmuneRACE study (first 160 participants) plus 1,254 subjects from 6 global collaborators. Subjects who had been exposed to COVID-19, were actively infected with it, or had recovered from it provided the deeply sampled blood TCRbeta repertoires that made up the dataset. Where available, HLA class I and class II types were obtained from metadata supplied by the sample provider rather than from assay-based typing.

In the prospective study, participants were roughly 18 to 100 years old, resided in about 25 geographic areas of the United States, and were enrolled through a virtual design. In the prospective study, participants were assigned to cohorts based on the clinical history participants reported in a screening survey and a study questionnaire. Mobile phlebotomists in the prospective study collected whole blood, serum and a nasopharyngeal or oropharyngeal swab from every participant. Additional blood draws and questionnaires over an approximately 2-month period could optionally be provided by prospective study participants. Before DNA extraction, blood samples from the prospective study were shipped at room temperature or frozen. V is clipped by 0 bases and J by 13 bases, and the sequence between their germline boundaries is 18 bases long. The germline V gene (reference sequence) gives CDR1 as GTSNPN and CDR2 as SVGIG. The CDR3 runs 13 residues from the cysteine to the phenylalanine. Solely the CDR3 DNA is kept, with 39 bases framed from the first base.

TCRbeta CDR3 regions were amplified from genomic DNA by means of the immunoSEQ Assay, a bias-controlled multiplex PCR. The source study handled its data this way. The number of nucleated cells in each sample was estimated by amplification of reference gene primers within the assay. Sequence reads were collapsed and filtered to measure the absolute abundance of every unique TCRbeta CDR3 rearrangement. Productive Simpson clonality was computed per sample as the square root of Simpson's diversity index over productive rearrangements. TCRdb took this table from immuneACCESS and kept in-frame rearrangements with V and J called. Such tables lack part of the clones; where checked against another copy, unresolved V genes explain under half of the gap, and the rest is unexplained. V, J and clone size reflect that table, while D and trimming were determined from the DNA. In this sample the table shows 300,000 to 500,000 clones, approximately 91% of which occur a single time. The ten most abundant clones make up roughly 2% of the sample.

Study-level results and caveats: Clinical and demographic metadata were provided uncurated, with the amount varying by source and participant.

Recombination connected TRBV30 to TRBJ1-1; TRBD1 is perhaps the D gene, given 5 matching bases. This sequence was found in a woman aged 35 to 49 with acute COVID-19. Sequenced sample: PBMCs or T cells enriched from blood (not recorded which). The CDR3 here reads CAWSVGQGGIGFF. The DNA reads as follows: TGTGCCTGGAGTGTTGGCCAGGGAGGTATCGGTTTCTTT.